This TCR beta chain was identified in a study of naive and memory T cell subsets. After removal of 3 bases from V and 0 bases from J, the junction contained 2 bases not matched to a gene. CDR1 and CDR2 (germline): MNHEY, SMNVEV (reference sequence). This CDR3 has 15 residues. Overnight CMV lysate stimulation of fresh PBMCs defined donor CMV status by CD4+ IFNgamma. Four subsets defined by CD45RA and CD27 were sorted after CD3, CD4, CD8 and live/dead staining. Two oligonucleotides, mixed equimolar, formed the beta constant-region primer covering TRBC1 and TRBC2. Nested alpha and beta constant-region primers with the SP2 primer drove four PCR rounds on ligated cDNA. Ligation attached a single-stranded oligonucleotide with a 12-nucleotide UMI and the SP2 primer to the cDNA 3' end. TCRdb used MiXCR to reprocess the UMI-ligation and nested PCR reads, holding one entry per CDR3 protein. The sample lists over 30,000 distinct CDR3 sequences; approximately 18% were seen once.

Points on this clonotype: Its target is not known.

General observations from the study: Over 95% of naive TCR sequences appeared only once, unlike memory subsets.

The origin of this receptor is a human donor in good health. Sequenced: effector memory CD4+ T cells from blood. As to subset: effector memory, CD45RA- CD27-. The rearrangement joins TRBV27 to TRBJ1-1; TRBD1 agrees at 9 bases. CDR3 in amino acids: CASSFGTGLNTEAFF. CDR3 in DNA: TGTGCCAGCAGTTTTGGGACAGGGTTGAACACTGAAGCTTTCTTT.